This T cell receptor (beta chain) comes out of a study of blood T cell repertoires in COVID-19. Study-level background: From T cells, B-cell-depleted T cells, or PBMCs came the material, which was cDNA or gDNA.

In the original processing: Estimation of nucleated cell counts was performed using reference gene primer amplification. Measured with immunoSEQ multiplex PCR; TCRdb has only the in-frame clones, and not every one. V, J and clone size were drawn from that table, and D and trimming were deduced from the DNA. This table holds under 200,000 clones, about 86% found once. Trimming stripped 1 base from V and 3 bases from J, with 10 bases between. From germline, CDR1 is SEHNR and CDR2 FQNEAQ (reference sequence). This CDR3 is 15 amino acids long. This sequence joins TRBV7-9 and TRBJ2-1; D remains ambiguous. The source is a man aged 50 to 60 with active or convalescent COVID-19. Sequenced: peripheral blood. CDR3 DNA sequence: TGTGCCAGCAGCTTAGGGTCCCCCTACTACAATGAGCAGTTCTTC. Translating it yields CASSLGSPYYNEQFF.